The sequence of this T cell receptor (beta chain) was determined in a study of blood T cell repertoires in COVID-19. In germline, CDR1 is SGDLS, CDR2 YYNGEE. V lost 7 bases to trimming and J lost 8 bases, with 19 bases between them. CDR3 size: 14 residues. Sequencing used immunoSEQ multiplex PCR; TCRdb keeps in-frame clones, though not all of them. The sample lists approximately 270,000 clones, 86% occurring once. The sequencing input was peripheral blood. The TCR originated in a man between 35 and 55 years old with active or convalescent COVID-19. This chain links TRBV9 with TRBJ2-1; the D is unclear. CDR3 in amino acids: CASQPGSRVDEQFF. In DNA form, the CDR3 reads TGTGCCAGCCAACCCGGGTCTCGGGTCGATGAGCAGTTCTTC.